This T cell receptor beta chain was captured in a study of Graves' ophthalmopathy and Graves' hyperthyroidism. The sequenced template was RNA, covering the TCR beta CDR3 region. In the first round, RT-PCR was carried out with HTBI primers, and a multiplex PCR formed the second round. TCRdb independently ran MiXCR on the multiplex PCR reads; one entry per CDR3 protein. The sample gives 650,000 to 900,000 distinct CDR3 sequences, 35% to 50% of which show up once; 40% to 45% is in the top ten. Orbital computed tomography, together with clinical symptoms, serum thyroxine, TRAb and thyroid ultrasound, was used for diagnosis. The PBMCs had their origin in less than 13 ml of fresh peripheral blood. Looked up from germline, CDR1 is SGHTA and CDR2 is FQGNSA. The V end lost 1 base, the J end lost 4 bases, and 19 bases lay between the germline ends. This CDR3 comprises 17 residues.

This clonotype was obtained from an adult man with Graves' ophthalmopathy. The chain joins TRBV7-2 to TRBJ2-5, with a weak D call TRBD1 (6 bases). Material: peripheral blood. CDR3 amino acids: CASSLVQGTRFGETQYF. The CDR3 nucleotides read TGTGCCAGCAGCTTAGTCCAGGGGACGAGGTTTGGAGAGACCCAGTACTTC.